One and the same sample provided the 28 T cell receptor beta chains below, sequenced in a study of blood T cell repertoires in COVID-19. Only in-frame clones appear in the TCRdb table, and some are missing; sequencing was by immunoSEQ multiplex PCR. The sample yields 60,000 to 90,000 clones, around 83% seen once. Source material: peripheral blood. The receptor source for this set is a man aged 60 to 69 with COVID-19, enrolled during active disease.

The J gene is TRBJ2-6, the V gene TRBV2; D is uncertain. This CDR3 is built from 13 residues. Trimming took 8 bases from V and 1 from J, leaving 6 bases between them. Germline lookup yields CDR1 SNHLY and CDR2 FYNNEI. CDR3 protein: CASRTSGANVLTF. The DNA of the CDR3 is TGTGCCAGCCGTACTTCTGGGGCCAACGTCCTGACTTTC.

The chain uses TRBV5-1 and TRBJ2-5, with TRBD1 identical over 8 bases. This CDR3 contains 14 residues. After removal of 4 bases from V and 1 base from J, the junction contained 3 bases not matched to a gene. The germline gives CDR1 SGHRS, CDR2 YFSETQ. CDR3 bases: TGCGCCAGCAGCATGGGACAGGCCCAAGAGACCCAGTACTTC. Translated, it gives CASSMGQAQETQYF.

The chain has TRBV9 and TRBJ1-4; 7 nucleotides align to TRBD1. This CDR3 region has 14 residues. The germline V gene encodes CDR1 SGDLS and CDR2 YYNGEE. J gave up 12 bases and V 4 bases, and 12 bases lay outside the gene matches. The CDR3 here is CASSPRDRARELFF. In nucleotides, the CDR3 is TGTGCCAGCAGCCCCCGGGACAGAGCCCGCGAACTGTTTTTT.

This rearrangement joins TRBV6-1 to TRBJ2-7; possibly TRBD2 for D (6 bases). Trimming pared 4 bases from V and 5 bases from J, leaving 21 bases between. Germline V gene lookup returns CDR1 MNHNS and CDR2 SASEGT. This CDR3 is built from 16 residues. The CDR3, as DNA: TGTGCCAGCAGTGGGGCCGGGGGAACGGCCGGCGACGAGCAGTACTTC. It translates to CASSGAGGTAGDEQYF.

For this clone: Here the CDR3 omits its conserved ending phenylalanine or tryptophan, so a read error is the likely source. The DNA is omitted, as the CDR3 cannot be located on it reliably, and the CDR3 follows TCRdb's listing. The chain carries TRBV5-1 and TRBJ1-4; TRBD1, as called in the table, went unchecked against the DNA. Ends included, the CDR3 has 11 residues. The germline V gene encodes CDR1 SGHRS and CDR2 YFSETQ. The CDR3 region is CASIPPWQGVN.

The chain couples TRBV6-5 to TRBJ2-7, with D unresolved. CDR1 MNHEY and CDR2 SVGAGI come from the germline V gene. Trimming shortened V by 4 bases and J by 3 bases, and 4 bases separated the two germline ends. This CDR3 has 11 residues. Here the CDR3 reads CASSSFYEQYF. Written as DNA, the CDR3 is TGTGCCAGCAGTTCCTTCTACGAGCAGTACTTC.

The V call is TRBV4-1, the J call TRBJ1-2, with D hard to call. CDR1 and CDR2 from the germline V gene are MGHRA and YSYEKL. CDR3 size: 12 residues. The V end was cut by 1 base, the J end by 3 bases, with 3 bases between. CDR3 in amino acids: CASSQGDYGYTF. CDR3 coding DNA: TGCGCCAGCAGCCAAGGCGACTATGGCTACACCTTC.

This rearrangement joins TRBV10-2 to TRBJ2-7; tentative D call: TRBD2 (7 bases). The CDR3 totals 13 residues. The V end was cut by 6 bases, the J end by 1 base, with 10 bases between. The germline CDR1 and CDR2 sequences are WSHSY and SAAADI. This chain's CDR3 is CASRGGPSYEQYF. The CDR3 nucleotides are TGCGCCAGCAGGGGGGGGCCTTCCTACGAGCAGTACTTC.

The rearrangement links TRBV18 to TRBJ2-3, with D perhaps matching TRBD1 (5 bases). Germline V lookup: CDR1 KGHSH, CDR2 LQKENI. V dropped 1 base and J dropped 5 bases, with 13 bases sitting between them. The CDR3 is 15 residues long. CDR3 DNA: TGTGCCAGCTCACCACAGAATAGCCAGGGAGATACGCAGTATTTT. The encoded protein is CASSPQNSQGDTQYF.

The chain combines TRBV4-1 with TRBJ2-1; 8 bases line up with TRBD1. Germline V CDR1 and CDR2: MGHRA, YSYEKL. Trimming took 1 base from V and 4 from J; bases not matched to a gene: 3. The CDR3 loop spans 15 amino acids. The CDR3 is CASSQAGGVYNEQFF. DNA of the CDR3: TGCGCCAGCAGCCAAGCAGGGGGCGTATACAATGAGCAGTTCTTC.

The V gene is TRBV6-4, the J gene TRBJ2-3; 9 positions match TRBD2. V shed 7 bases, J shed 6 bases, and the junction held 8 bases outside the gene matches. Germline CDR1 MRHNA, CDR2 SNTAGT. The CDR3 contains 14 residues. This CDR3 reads CASKEMAGGDTQYF. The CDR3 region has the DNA TGTGCCAGCAAAGAAATGGCGGGGGGGGATACGCAGTATTTT.

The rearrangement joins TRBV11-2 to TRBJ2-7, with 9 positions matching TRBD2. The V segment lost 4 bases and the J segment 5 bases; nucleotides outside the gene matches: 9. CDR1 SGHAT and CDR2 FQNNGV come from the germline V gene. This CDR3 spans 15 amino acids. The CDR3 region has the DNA TGTGCCAGCAGCTCGCGGGGGGGACGGGGACACGAGCAGTACTTC. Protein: CASSSRGGRGHEQYF.

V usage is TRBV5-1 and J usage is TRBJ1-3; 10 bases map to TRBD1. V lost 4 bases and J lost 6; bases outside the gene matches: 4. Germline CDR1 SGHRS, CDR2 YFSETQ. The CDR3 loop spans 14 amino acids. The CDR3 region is CASSAGTGVNTIYF. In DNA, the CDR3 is TGCGCCAGCAGCGCAGGGACAGGGGTAAACACCATATATTTT.

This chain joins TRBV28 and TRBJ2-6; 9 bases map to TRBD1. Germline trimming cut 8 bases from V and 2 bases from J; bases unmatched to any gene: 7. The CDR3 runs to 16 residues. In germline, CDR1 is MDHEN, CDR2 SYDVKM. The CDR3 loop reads CASPRDREAGANVLTF. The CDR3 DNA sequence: TGTGCCAGCCCAAGGGACAGGGAGGCTGGGGCCAACGTCCTGACTTTC. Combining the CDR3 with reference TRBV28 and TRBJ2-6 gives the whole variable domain DVKVTQSSRYLVKRTGEKVFLECVQDMDHENMFWYRQDPGLGLRLIYFSYDVKMKEKGDIPEGYSVSREKKERFSLILESASTNQTSMYLCASPRDREAGANVLTFGAGSRLTVL.

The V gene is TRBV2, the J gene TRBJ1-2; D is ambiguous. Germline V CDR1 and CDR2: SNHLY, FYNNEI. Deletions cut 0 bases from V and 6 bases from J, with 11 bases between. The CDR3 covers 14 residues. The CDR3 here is CASSEAWQSDGYTF. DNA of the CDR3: TGTGCCAGCAGTGAAGCCTGGCAAAGTGATGGCTACACCTTC.

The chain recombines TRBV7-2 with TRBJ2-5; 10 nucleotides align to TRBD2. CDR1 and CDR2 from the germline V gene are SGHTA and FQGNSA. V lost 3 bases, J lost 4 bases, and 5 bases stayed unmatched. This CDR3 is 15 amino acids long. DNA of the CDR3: TGTGCCAGCAGCTTCTACATAGCGGGAGGAGAGACCCAGTACTTC. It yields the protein CASSFYIAGGETQYF.

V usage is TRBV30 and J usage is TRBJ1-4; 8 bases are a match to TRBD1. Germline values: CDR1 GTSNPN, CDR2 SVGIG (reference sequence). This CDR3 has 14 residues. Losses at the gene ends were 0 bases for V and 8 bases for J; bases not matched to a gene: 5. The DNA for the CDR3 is TGTGCCTGGAGTGTGGGACAGGCGGGGGAAAAACTGTTTTTT. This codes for CAWSVGQAGEKLFF.

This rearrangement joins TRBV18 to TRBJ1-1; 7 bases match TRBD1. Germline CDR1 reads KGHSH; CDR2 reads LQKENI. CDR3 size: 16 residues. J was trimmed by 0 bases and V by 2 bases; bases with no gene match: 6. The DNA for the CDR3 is TGTGCCAGCTCACCATCGACAGGGAACCTGAACACTGAAGCTTTCTTT. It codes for CASSPSTGNLNTEAFF.

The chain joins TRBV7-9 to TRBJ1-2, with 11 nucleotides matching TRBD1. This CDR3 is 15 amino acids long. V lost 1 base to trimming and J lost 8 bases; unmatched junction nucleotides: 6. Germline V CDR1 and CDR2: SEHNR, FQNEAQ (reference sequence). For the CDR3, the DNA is TGTGCCAGCAGCTTAGGCGGACAGGGGGCTTTCGGCTACACCTTC. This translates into CASSLGGQGAFGYTF.

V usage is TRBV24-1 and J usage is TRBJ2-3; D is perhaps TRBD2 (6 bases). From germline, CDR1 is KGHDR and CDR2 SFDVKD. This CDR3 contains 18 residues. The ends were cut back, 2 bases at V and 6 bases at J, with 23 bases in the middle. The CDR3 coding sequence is TGTGCCACCAGTGATTCCCCTCCCGGGACCAAAGGAGGGGATACGCAGTATTTT. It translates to CATSDSPPGTKGGDTQYF.

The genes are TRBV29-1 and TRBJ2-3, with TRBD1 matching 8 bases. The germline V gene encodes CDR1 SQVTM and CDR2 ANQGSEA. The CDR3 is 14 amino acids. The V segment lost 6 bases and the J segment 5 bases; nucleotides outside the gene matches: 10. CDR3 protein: CSVDPTGAVDTQYF. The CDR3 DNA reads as TGCAGCGTCGATCCGACAGGGGCTGTAGATACGCAGTATTTT.

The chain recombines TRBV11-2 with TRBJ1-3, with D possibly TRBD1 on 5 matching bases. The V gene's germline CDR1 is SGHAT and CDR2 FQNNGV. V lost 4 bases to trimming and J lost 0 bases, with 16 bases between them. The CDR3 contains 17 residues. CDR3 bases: TGTGCCAGCAGCTCCACTATGACAGTTTTCTCTGGAAACACCATATATTTT. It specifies CASSSTMTVFSGNTIYF.

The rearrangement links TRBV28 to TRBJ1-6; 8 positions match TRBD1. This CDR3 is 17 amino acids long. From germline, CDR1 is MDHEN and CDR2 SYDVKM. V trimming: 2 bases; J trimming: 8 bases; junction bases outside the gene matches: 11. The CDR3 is CASSLGSGGGWYSPLHF. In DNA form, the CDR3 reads TGTGCCAGCAGTTTAGGTTCAGGGGGCGGTTGGTATTCACCCCTCCACTTT.

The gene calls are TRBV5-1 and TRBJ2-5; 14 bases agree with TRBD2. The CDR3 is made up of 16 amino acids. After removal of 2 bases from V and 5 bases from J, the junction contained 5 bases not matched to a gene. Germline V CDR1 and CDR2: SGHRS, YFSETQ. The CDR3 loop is CASSFGLAGGRETQYF. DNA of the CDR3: TGCGCCAGCAGCTTTGGACTAGCGGGAGGCCGGGAGACCCAGTACTTC. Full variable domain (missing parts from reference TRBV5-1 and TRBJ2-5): KAGVTQTPRYLIKTRGQQVTLSCSPISGHRSVSWYQQTPGQGLQFLFEYFSETQRNKGNFPGRFSGRQFSNSRSEMNVSTLELGDSALYLCASSFGLAGGRETQYFGPGTRLLVL.

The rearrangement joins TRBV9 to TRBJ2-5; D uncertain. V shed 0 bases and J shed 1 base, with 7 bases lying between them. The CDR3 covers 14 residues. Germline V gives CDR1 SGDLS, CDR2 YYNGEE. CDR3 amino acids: CASSVDLVQETQYF. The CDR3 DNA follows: TGTGCCAGCAGCGTAGACTTGGTCCAAGAGACCCAGTACTTC.

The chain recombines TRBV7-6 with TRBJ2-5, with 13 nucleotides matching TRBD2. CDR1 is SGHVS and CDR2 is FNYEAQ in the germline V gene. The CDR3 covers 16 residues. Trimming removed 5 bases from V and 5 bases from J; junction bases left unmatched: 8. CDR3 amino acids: CASSPLLAGGSETQYF. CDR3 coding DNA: TGTGCCAGCAGCCCCCTACTAGCGGGGGGGTCGGAGACCCAGTACTTC.

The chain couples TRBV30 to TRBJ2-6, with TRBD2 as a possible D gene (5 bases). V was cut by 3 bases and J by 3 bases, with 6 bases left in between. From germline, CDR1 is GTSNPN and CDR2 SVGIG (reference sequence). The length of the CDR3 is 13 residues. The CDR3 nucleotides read TGTGCCTGGAGCCGGGGTGGGGCCAACGTCCTGACTTTC. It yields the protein CAWSRGGANVLTF.

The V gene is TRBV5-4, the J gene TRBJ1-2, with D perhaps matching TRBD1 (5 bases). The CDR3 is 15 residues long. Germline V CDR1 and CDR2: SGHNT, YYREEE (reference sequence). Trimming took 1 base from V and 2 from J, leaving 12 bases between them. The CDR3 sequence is CASSLREGHNYGYTF. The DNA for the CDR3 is TGTGCCAGCAGCTTGCGCGAAGGACACAACTATGGCTACACCTTC.